The clone carrying this TCR beta chain came up a few times. Clones were read by immunoSEQ multiplex PCR, and TCRdb kept only the in-frame ones, dropping some. The repertoire holds 3,000 to 4,000 clones, 45% to 65% seen once, with 20% in the top ten. The data are from a study of sequential checkpoint blockade in melanoma. Study-level background: Patients were randomized 1:1 to nivolumab-then-ipilimumab or ipilimumab-then-nivolumab first-line.

Treatment here: randomized to nivolumab then ipilimumab (arm A) or the reverse (arm B). None of the patients previously received DNA-damaging chemotherapy. Trimming cost V 7 bases and J 5 bases; bases outside gene matches: 5. Germline assignment: CDR1 SGHTS and CDR2 YDEGEE. The CDR3 covers 12 residues. The chain uses TRBV5-8 and TRBJ2-7, with TRBD1 identical over 8 bases. The receptor was derived from a human patient with melanoma. Some clones in this sample may be carry-over from other donors' samples. The material was CD8+ T cells sorted from blood (inferred from file names), obtained from a patient given nivolumab and ipilimumab in sequence. The CDR3 is CASFRGLNEQYF. The CDR3 bases are TGTGCCAGCTTCAGGGGGCTCAACGAGCAGTACTTC.